These 30 T cell receptor beta chains came from one sample sequenced in a study of post-analysis software for immune sequencing data. General study findings and limits: Patients used about five TRBV segments, including TRBV5-6, TRBV5-1 and TRBV20-1, more often than controls.

Unique-molecular-identifier-tagged TCR beta cDNA libraries were used. TCRdb re-derived calls from the PCR reads in MiXCR, one entry per CDR3 protein. Among roughly 620,000 distinct CDR3 sequences, 44% were seen once, and the ten largest hold under 2%. Antigens of these TCRs are unknown. Sequenced: blood. These receptors were collected from a girl aged 5-17 years with multiple sclerosis.

The chain recombines TRBV12-3 or TRBV12-4 with TRBJ2-3; D is tentatively TRBD1 or TRBD2 (5 bases each). Trimming pared 6 bases from V and 9 bases from J, leaving 19 bases between. The CDR3 consists of 14 residues. The CDR3 protein is CASRGWDEGSTQYF. In nucleotides, the CDR3 is TGTGCCAGCAGGGGATGGGACGAGGGGAGCACGCAGTATTTT.

This clonotype was picked up one time. The chain joins TRBV5-1 to TRBJ2-3; 8 nucleotides match TRBD2. CDR3 size: 15 residues. Germline V CDR1 and CDR2: SGHRS, YFSETQ. The junction had 1 base not matched to a gene; V was cut back by 1 base and J by 0 bases. CDR3 in DNA: TGCGCCAGCAGCTTGCCGGGAGGGAGCACAGATACGCAGTATTTT. Residues: CASSLPGGSTDTQYF.

Concerning this clonotype itself: Germline is not matched at one junction end, which may reflect a read error. The V and J genes are TRBV5-1 and TRBJ1-2, with 8 bases matching TRBD1. CDR3 size: 16 residues. Germline-derived CDR1 and CDR2 are SGHRS and YFSETQ. This CDR3 reads CAGSLRQGSREYGYTF. The CDR3 nucleotides read TGCGCCGGCAGCTTGCGACAGGGGAGTAGGGAATATGGCTACACCTTC. The variable domain in full, with the rest retrieved from reference TRBV5-1 and TRBJ1-2, is KAGVTQTPRYLIKTRGQQVTLSCSPISGHRSVSWYQQTPGQGLQFLFEYFSETQRNKGNFPGRFSGRQFSNSRSEMNVSTLELGDSALYLCAGSLRQGSREYGYTFGSGTRLTVV.

V and J are TRBV6-1 and TRBJ2-4; D is perhaps TRBD1 or TRBD2 (5 bases each). The DNA matches TRBJ2-5 better at its end, which makes the J call doubtful. The CDR3 spans 16 residues. CDR1 and CDR2 (germline): MNHNS, SASEGT. Here the CDR3 reads CASIPSGTFWGETQYF. Here the CDR3 DNA reads TGTGCCAGCATTCCAAGTGGGACGTTTTGGGGGGAGACCCAGTACTTC.

Only a few counts were recorded for this clonotype. The rearrangement uses TRBV11-1 and TRBJ2-7; D gene ambiguous. Germline V gives CDR1 SGHAT, CDR2 FQDESV (reference sequence). CDR3 length: 12 amino acids. Trimming took off 5 bases at V and 2 bases at J, with 7 bases between the two ends. CDR3 protein: CASSRMTYEQYF. CDR3 DNA sequence: TGTGCCAGCAGCCGAATGACCTACGAGCAGTACTTC.

The table lists this clonotype with a few counts. The chain is built from TRBV7-8 and TRBJ1-1; D is ambiguous. The germline V gene encodes CDR1 SGHVS and CDR2 FQNEAQ. The CDR3 runs to 16 residues. Between the trimmed V and J ends, which lost 2 bases and 1 base, there was a span of 14 bases. DNA for the CDR3: TGTGCCAGCAGCTTAAACTTAGGACGGAAGAACACTGAAGCTTTCTTT. Its translation: CASSLNLGRKNTEAFF.

This clonotype occurred a few times. The V call is TRBV12-3 or TRBV12-4, the J call TRBJ1-1; the D is unclear. V was clipped by 5 bases and J by 6 bases, with 10 bases between them. The CDR3 covers 12 residues. CDR3: CASSPDYPEAFF. Here the CDR3 DNA reads TGTGCCAGCAGTCCCGACTATCCTGAAGCTTTCTTT.

The rearrangement joins TRBV20-1 to TRBJ2-5; D is perhaps TRBD1 (5 bases). Germline CDR1 DFQATT, CDR2 SNEGSKA (reference sequence). CDR3 size: 13 residues. Trimming took 1 base from V and 2 from J, leaving 8 bases between them. The CDR3 is CSARGTQQETQYF. In nucleotides, the CDR3 is TGCAGTGCTAGAGGGACACAGCAAGAGACCCAGTACTTC.

CDR3 sequence: CASSMGQGTYNEQFF. In DNA form, the CDR3 reads TGCGCCAGCAGCATGGGGCAGGGGACCTACAATGAGCAGTTCTTC. The chain is built from TRBV5-1 and TRBJ2-1; D is possibly TRBD1 (6 bases). Germline V gives CDR1 SGHRS, CDR2 YFSETQ. The CDR3 is made up of 15 amino acids. V was shortened by 4 bases and J by 2 bases, with 13 bases between the two germline ends.

This clonotype was picked up one time. J is TRBJ2-1 and V is TRBV15; D perhaps matches TRBD1 (5 bases). Germline V gene data show CDR1 as LNHNV and CDR2 as YYDKDF (reference sequence). The CDR3 extends over 14 amino acids. The V and J ends lost 3 bases and 2 bases respectively, with 8 bases between them. This chain's CDR3 is CATSRTDTYNEQFF. The CDR3 nucleotides are TGTGCCACCAGCAGGACAGATACCTACAATGAGCAGTTCTTC. Together with reference TRBV15 and TRBJ2-1, the CDR3 gives the full variable domain: DAMVIQNPRYQVTQFGKPVTLSCSQTLNHNVMYWYQQKSSQAPKLLFHYYDKDFNNEADTPDNFQSRRPNTSFCFLDIRSPGLGDTAMYLCATSRTDTYNEQFFGPGTRLTVL.

V is TRBV5-1 and J is TRBJ2-3; TRBD1 matches 9 bases. J was trimmed by 7 bases and V by 6 bases; bases with no gene match: 6. The CDR3 runs to 13 residues. Per the germline V gene, CDR1 is SGHRS and CDR2 is YFSETQ. CDR3 nucleotide sequence: TGCGCCAGCAAAGGGACAGGGCTCTATACGCAGTATTTT. This gives the protein CASKGTGLYTQYF.

This chain uses TRBV3-1 with TRBJ2-1; 13 bases match TRBD2. CDR3 length equals 15 residues. J gave up 6 bases and V 7 bases, and 6 bases lay outside the gene matches. Looked up from germline, CDR1 is LGHDT and CDR2 is YNNKEL (reference sequence). DNA of the CDR3: TGTGCCAGCAACTCCCGACTAGCGGGAGGCAATGAGCAGTTCTTC. Its translation: CASNSRLAGGNEQFF.

Remarks on this clonotype: One end of the junction varies from germline; a read error may be responsible. The V call is TRBV12-3 or TRBV12-4, the J call TRBJ1-1; a weak D match, TRBD1 (5 bases). This CDR3 has 14 amino acids. The CDR3 nucleotides are TGTGCCAGCAGTCCCCCGGGACGGAACACGGAAGCTTTCTTT. Translation: CASSPPGRNTEAFF.

This clonotype was counted a few times. The chain carries TRBV27 and TRBJ1-4, with D maybe TRBD1 (5 bases). The germline V gene has CDR1 MNHEY and CDR2 SMNVEV (reference sequence). V was cut by 4 bases and J by 3 bases, with 15 bases left in between. This CDR3 region has 16 residues. The DNA of the CDR3 is TGTGCCAGCAGTTATGGAAGTGGGGCGGCTAATGAAAAACTGTTTTTT. Translated: CASSYGSGAANEKLFF.

This clonotype has only a few counts. The V and J genes are TRBV12-3 or TRBV12-4 and TRBJ2-1; 13 bases line up with TRBD2. The V gene end was trimmed by 6 bases and the J gene end by 12 bases; junction bases not matched to a gene: 14. This CDR3 has 16 amino acids. CDR3 nucleotides: TGTGCCAGCAGGGGCCCTACTAGCGGGAGGGCCCAAAGGCAGTTCTTC. Its protein is CASRGPTSGRAQRQFF.

The chain couples TRBV4-2 to TRBJ2-7, with 7 bases identical to TRBD1. Germline V gene lookup returns CDR1 LGHNA and CDR2 YNFKEQ. This CDR3 region has 16 residues. Trimming cost V 0 bases and J 3 bases; bases outside gene matches: 8. This CDR3 reads CASSQDSRGRGYEQYF. The CDR3 DNA follows: TGTGCCAGCAGCCAAGATTCTAGGGGGCGCGGCTACGAGCAGTACTTC.

This chain joins TRBV20-1 and TRBJ2-7; 8 positions match TRBD2. Looked up from germline, CDR1 is DFQATT and CDR2 is SNEGSKA (reference sequence). V dropped 3 bases and J dropped 5; count of bases not matched to a gene: 15. The CDR3 is 16 amino acids. In nucleotides, the CDR3 is TGCAGTGCTAGGACGGAGCTAGCGGGCACCCTAGACGAGCAGTACTTC. Translated, it gives CSARTELAGTLDEQYF.

This clonotype was seen a handful of times. The chain employs TRBV27 and TRBJ2-7, with D tentatively TRBD1 or TRBD2 (5 bases each). Germline V gives CDR1 MNHEY, CDR2 SMNVEV (reference sequence). Trimming took 2 bases from V and 3 from J, leaving 14 bases between them. This CDR3 is built from 15 residues. In nucleotides, the CDR3 is TGTGCCAGCAGTTTAAGCAGGGCGAGGGGCTACGAGCAGTACTTC. Its protein is CASSLSRARGYEQYF.

The chain uses TRBV9 and TRBJ2-7; no clear D gene. V lost 4 bases, J lost 5 bases, and 10 bases lay in between. CDR3 length equals 12 residues. CDR1 is SGDLS, CDR2 YYNGEE, per germline. The CDR3 sequence: CASSRAPHEQYF. CDR3 in DNA: TGTGCCAGCAGCCGTGCCCCCCACGAGCAGTACTTC.

A few counts support this clonotype. J is TRBJ2-7 and V is TRBV5-6; the match to TRBD2 covers 9 bases. V lost 1 base to trimming and J lost 0 bases; unmatched junction nucleotides: 8. Per germline, CDR1 SGHDT and CDR2 YYEEEE. The CDR3 is 17 amino acids. This CDR3 reads CASSLLVSAGGSYEQYF. The DNA of the CDR3 is TGTGCCAGCAGCTTGTTGGTTTCAGCGGGAGGCTCCTACGAGCAGTACTTC.

This clonotype occurred a few times. V gene TRBV29-1 combines with J gene TRBJ2-1; 8 nucleotides agree with TRBD2. The CDR3 is made up of 15 amino acids. CDR1 is SQVTM and CDR2 is ANQGSEA in the germline V gene. Trimming cost V 2 bases and J 7 bases; bases outside gene matches: 10. The CDR3 DNA reads TGCAGCGTTGAAAAGTCCCACGGACTAGCTAATGAGCAGTTCTTC. It translates to CSVEKSHGLANEQFF.

This clonotype was recorded a few times. V and J are TRBV20-1 and TRBJ1-1; D call uncertain. The CDR3 loop spans 13 amino acids. Germline CDR1 and CDR2: DFQATT and SNEGSKA (reference sequence). V dropped 6 bases and J dropped 0 bases, with 11 bases sitting between them. The CDR3 DNA reads TGCAGTGCGGCTAGTTTTCTGAACACTGAAGCTTTCTTT. It encodes CSAASFLNTEAFF.

This clonotype was counted only a few times. The V call is TRBV7-9, the J call TRBJ2-7; D may correspond to TRBD1 or TRBD2 (5 bases each). With 8 bases removed from V and 5 bases from J, the gap between germline ends came to 16 bases. The CDR3 runs to 13 residues. Germline CDR1 reads SEHNR; CDR2 reads FQNEAQ (reference sequence). This chain's CDR3 is CASGAQGRNEQYF. CDR3 nucleotide sequence: TGTGCCAGCGGCGCTCAGGGACGAAACGAGCAGTACTTC.

There are a few counts of this clonotype. The V gene is TRBV29-1, the J gene TRBJ2-3; D ambiguous. CDR1 SQVTM and CDR2 ANQGSEA come from the germline V gene. Trimming cost V 4 bases and J 6 bases, with 17 bases left between them. The CDR3 extends over 14 amino acids. Written as DNA, the CDR3 is TGCAGCGTTGGGGCACTTTCGGCCTCGGATACGCAGTATTTT. Protein sequence: CSVGALSASDTQYF.

The V call is TRBV12-3 or TRBV12-4, the J call TRBJ1-2, with D maybe TRBD1 (6 bases). V lost 6 bases to trimming and J lost 4 bases, with 12 bases between them. This CDR3 has 13 residues. The CDR3 protein is CASSQTGIYGYTF. CDR3 nucleotides: TGTGCCAGCAGCCAAACAGGGATCTATGGCTACACCTTC.

This clonotype was observed a handful of times. The rearrangement uses TRBV4-2 and TRBJ2-6, with 8 positions matching TRBD1. The CDR3 covers 20 residues. V shed 3 bases, J shed 0 bases, and the junction held 13 bases outside the gene matches. The germline CDR1 and CDR2 sequences are LGHNA and YNFKEQ. The CDR3 loop reads CASSQVTGGHNPSGANVLTF. CDR3 nucleotides: TGTGCCAGCAGCCAGGTTACAGGGGGGCATAATCCCTCTGGGGCCAACGTCCTGACTTTC.

The chain is built from TRBV6-8 and TRBJ1-5; 8 bases line up with TRBD1. CDR3 length: 17 amino acids. Germline lookup yields CDR1 MNHGY and CDR2 SAAAGT. After removal of 2 bases from V and 5 bases from J, the junction contained 11 bases not matched to a gene. The CDR3 region has the DNA TGTGCCAGCAGTTACCCCGATACTGGACAGGGTGATCAGCCCCAGCATTTT. Its protein product is CASSYPDTGQGDQPQHF.

The rearrangement links TRBV7-9 to TRBJ1-2, with a weak D call TRBD1 (5 bases). Trimming removed 1 base from V and 6 bases from J, with 12 bases in between. Germline assignment: CDR1 SEHNR and CDR2 FQNEAQ (reference sequence). The length of the CDR3 is 14 residues. The DNA of the CDR3 is TGTGCCAGCAGCTTAGGGCAGGGCCCTCATGGCTACACCTTC. Protein: CASSLGQGPHGYTF.

The rearrangement uses TRBV5-1 and TRBJ2-7; 8 positions match TRBD1. Germline CDR1 and CDR2: SGHRS and YFSETQ. The CDR3 runs 15 residues. The V gene end was trimmed by 3 bases and the J gene end by 5 bases; junction bases not matched to a gene: 10. CDR3 nucleotides: TGCGCCAGCAGCTGGGGCAGGGGGCGGTTCCACGAGCAGTACTTC. Its translation is CASSWGRGRFHEQYF.

This chain uses TRBV5-4 with TRBJ2-5; the D gene is possibly TRBD1 (5 bases). Per germline, CDR1 SGHNT and CDR2 YYREEE (reference sequence). The CDR3 totals 14 residues. Deletions cut 1 base from V and 5 bases from J, with 12 bases between. The CDR3 sequence is CASSLYGAEETQYF. CDR3 coding DNA: TGTGCCAGCAGCTTGTATGGGGCCGAGGAGACCCAGTACTTC.